This passage covers 8 T cell receptor beta chains from one sample sequenced in a study of CD8+ T cells in alopecia areata. Extracted from the samples, RNA was reverse transcribed into cDNA to serve as the sequencing template. The data were produced by immunoSEQ multiplex PCR, yet TCRdb's version contains in-frame clones alone and is incomplete. The sample carries fewer than 150,000 clones, roughly two fifths recorded once. The sequencing input was CD4+ T cells sorted from blood. These receptors all come from a human donor with alopecia areata.

This clone was picked up a small number of times. The chain's CDR3 is CASSLGRGDTQYF. The CDR3 nucleotides read TGTGCCAGCAGCTTAGGGCGTGGGGATACGCAGTATTTT. The J gene is TRBJ2-3, the V gene TRBV7-2; no clear D. CDR1 is SGHTA and CDR2 is FQGNSA in the germline V gene. V was pared by 1 base and J by 6 bases, with 8 bases between. This CDR3 spans 13 amino acids. The entire variable domain, with the rest obtained from reference TRBV7-2 and TRBJ2-3, is as follows: GAGVSQSPSNKVTEKGKDVELRCDPISGHTALYWYRQSLGQGLEFLIYFQGNSAPDKSGLPSDRFSAERTGGSVSTLTIQRTQQEDSAVYLCASSLGRGDTQYFGPGTRLTVL.

This clone was seen only a few times. This chain connects TRBV19 to TRBJ2-3; D possibly corresponds to TRBD2 (5 bases). The ends were cut back, 5 bases at V and 8 bases at J, with 14 bases in the middle. The CDR3 is made up of 13 amino acids. Germline CDR1 is LNHDA and CDR2 is SQIVND (reference sequence). CDR3 region: CASSAREGATQYF. Written as DNA, the CDR3 is TGTGCCAGTAGTGCCCGGGAAGGAGCTACGCAGTATTTT.

The chain recombines TRBV7-3 with TRBJ1-3; D perhaps matches TRBD1 (6 bases). Germline V gene lookup returns CDR1 SGHTA and CDR2 FQGTGA. The CDR3 consists of 16 residues. The V end was cut by 3 bases, the J end by 2 bases, with 14 bases between. The CDR3 DNA reads TGTGCCAGCAGCTTCTCTCCGACAGGCGCTGGAAACACCATATATTTT. Translating it yields CASSFSPTGAGNTIYF.

This clone was seen a few times. CDR3: CASSADQGTGGGYTF. The CDR3 nucleotides are TGTGCCAGCAGTGCCGACCAGGGAACAGGGGGAGGCTACACCTTC. V and J are TRBV2 and TRBJ1-2, with 8 positions matching TRBD1. The germline V gene has CDR1 SNHLY and CDR2 FYNNEI. There are 15 residues in the CDR3. The J segment lost 8 bases and the V segment lost 4 bases, leaving 12 bases of the junction unmatched.

V and J are TRBV7-8 and TRBJ2-3, with 10 bases matching TRBD2. The junction had 11 bases not matched to a gene; V was cut back by 5 bases and J by 9 bases. This CDR3 has 15 amino acids. Germline lookup yields CDR1 SGHVS and CDR2 FQNEAQ. CDR3 sequence reads: CASSPTSGTKVTQYF. The CDR3 DNA reads as TGTGCCAGCAGCCCAACTAGCGGGACGAAGGTAACGCAGTATTTT.

The rearrangement joins TRBV30 to TRBJ2-7; 8 nucleotides match TRBD1. The CDR3 has 15 residues. The V gene's germline CDR1 is GTSNPN and CDR2 SVGIG (reference sequence). V trimming: 3 bases; J trimming: 3 bases; junction bases outside the gene matches: 10. The CDR3 spells CAWSAGTGVIYEQYF. Written as DNA, the CDR3 is TGTGCCTGGAGCGCCGGGACAGGAGTTATCTACGAGCAGTACTTC. Drawing the rest from reference TRBV30 and TRBJ2-7, the complete variable domain is SQTIHQWPATLVQPVGSPLSLECTVEGTSNPNLYWYRQAAGRGLQLLFYSVGIGQISSEVPQNLSASRPQDRQFILSSKKLLLSDSGFYLCAWSAGTGVIYEQYFGPGTRLTVT.

The chain is built from TRBV7-9 and TRBJ2-2, with no clear D. The CDR3 is 13 amino acids. CDR1 and CDR2 (germline): SEHNR, FQNEAQ (reference sequence). Trimming stripped 3 bases from V and 6 bases from J, with 8 bases between. In nucleotides, the CDR3 is TGTGCCAGCAGCTTCCTAGGTGCCGGGGAGCTGTTTTTT. This codes for CASSFLGAGELFF.

V and J are TRBV5-1 and TRBJ1-6; D is unclear. Germline V gene data show CDR1 as SGHRS and CDR2 as YFSETQ. V lost 0 bases and J lost 8, with 12 bases in between. This CDR3 is 15 amino acids long. The DNA of the CDR3 is TGCGCCAGCAGCTTGGAGTGGGGAGGCGATTCACCCCTCCACTTT. Its translation is CASSLEWGGDSPLHF.